The clone carrying this T cell receptor (beta chain) was counted only a few times. The data were taken from a study of neoadjuvant anti-PD-1 for oral cavity cancer. TCRdb's copy holds only in-frame clones and misses some; the assay was immunoSEQ multiplex PCR. The sample records about 80,000 clones, approximately 84% being singletons. This CDR3 is built from 14 residues. J gave up 2 bases and V 7 bases, and 6 bases lay outside the gene matches. The germline V gene encodes CDR1 SGHRS and CDR2 YFSETQ. The source material was PBMCs, sampled before nivolumab (anti-PD-1) treatment. The receptor's source is a person aged 40 to 85 with oral cavity squamous cell carcinoma. The chain carries TRBV5-1 and TRBJ2-1; 7 bases are a match to TRBD2. As DNA, the CDR3 is TGCGCCAGCCGGAGCGGGAACGCCTACAATGAGCAGTTCTTC. Protein product: CASRSGNAYNEQFF.